The clone carrying this T cell receptor beta chain was seen only a few times. Its antigen is still unknown. The sample is drawn from a study of T-cell memory formation after mild COVID-19. Study results and limitations: Later expanders leaned CD4+, whereas day 15 to 85 contracting clones were balanced CD4/CD8. Unconfirmed was the SARS-CoV-2 specificity of second-wave clones that peaked on day 37.

V dropped 0 bases and J dropped 5 bases, with 13 bases sitting between them. The CDR3 is 15 amino acids. Germline V gives CDR1 LNHNV, CDR2 YYDKDF (reference sequence). A single record per CDR3 protein comes from TCRdb applying MiXCR to the 5' RACE reads. The data contain just over 350,000 distinct CDR3 sequences, roughly an eighth of them singletons. The source material was PBMCs or a T cell subset sorted from them (not recorded which). The sequence was collected from a man between 18 and 29 years old who had mild COVID-19 (a few samples of this study predate the infection). Cell type and time point are not known. The chain has TRBV15 and TRBJ1-2, with D perhaps TRBD1 (5 bases). The CDR3 DNA follows: TGTGCCACCAGCAGAGATCACCCGGGGCGGTATGGCTACACCTTC. It translates to CATSRDHPGRYGYTF.